This TCR beta chain was observed in a study of T cell repertoires in cytomegalovirus infection. Study-level background: Signatures in public TCR beta sequences pointed to both CMV infection and matching HLA type. Study-wide results and caveats: In two of eight donors, the top clonotype was HLA-C-restricted CMV-specific. Cumulative frequency of public TCR beta families picked out carriers of CMV plus the relevant HLA.

Details on this clonotype: Its antigen is not known.

V lost 3 bases to trimming and J lost 1 base, with 14 bases between them. CDR1 is SEHNR and CDR2 is FQNEAQ in the germline V gene (reference sequence). The CDR3 extends over 16 amino acids. From the reads, TCRdb called clonotypes with MiXCR, one entry per CDR3 protein. This table has fewer than 850,000 distinct CDR3 sequences, 29% appearing once. The material sequenced was cultured CD8+ T cells from PBMCs, taken from culture after CMV antigen stimulation. J is TRBJ2-3 and V is TRBV7-9; possible D gene TRBD2, 5 bases. The sequence derives from a human donor in good health (CMV status not recorded). Some clones in this sample may be carry-over from other donors' samples. DNA of the CDR3: TGTGCCAGCAGCTTTGGGTTCCCAGCGGGCACAGATACGCAGTATTTT. Translation gives CASSFGFPAGTDTQYF. The variable domain in full, completed from reference TRBV7-9 and TRBJ2-3, reads DTGVSQNPRHKITKRGQNVTFRCDPISEHNRLYWYRQTLGQGPEFLTYFQNEAQLEKSRLLSDRFSAERPKGSFSTLEIQRTEQGDSAMYLCASSFGFPAGTDTQYFGPGTRLTVL.